A selection of T cell receptor beta chains follows, all from one sample in a study of blood T cell repertoires in COVID-19. Data came from immunoSEQ multiplex PCR; TCRdb stores just in-frame clones and leaves some out. The sample comprises 130,000 to 150,000 clones, 75% to 90% of which are singletons, and roughly 10% rests with the top ten. The sequenced sample was PBMCs or T cells enriched from blood (not recorded which). The receptors here all came from a man aged 60-69 years who had recovered from COVID-19. Both conserved end residues are part of each CDR3. Fields, in order: V gene, clone size, J gene, D gene, CDR3 DNA, CDR3 protein. A D gene is named only where the DNA matches it firmly. The size field is filled for only some rows; it gives once, few, many or a size class.

TRBV7-9	.	TRBJ2-1	TRBD1	TGTGCCAGCAGTCAGTACGGACAGGGATCCCACAATGAGCAGTTCTTC	CASSQYGQGSHNEQFF
TRBV19	.	TRBJ1-2	.	TGTGCCAGTACCTTGGGGGCAGCAAACTATGGCTACACCTTC	CASTLGAANYGYTF
TRBV7-8	.	TRBJ2-3	.	TGTGCCAGCAGCCCTTCGGCCCAGCGTGGTGGTACGCAGTATTTT	CASSPSAQRGGTQYF
TRBV7-2	.	TRBJ2-2	.	TGTGCCAGCAGCTCGGACAGATTCTACACCGGGGAGCTGTTTTTT	CASSSDRFYTGELFF
TRBV5-1	.	TRBJ2-2	.	TGCGCCAGCAGCTTGGCTGGGGGCAGAACACACACCGGGGAGCTGTTTTTT	CASSLAGGRTHTGELFF
TRBV21-1	.	TRBJ2-7	.	TGTGCCAGCAGCAAAGGTTCCGAGTACTACGAGCAGTACTTC	CASSKGSEYYEQYF
TRBV9	.	TRBJ2-7	.	TGTGCCAGCAGCAGGACAGACAGGCCAAGGCACTACGAGCAGTACTTC	CASSRTDRPRHYEQYF
TRBV9	once	TRBJ2-5	.	TGTGCCAGCAGCGTAGGCCTAGCGCCAGAGACCCAGTACTTC	CASSVGLAPETQYF
TRBV19	.	TRBJ2-2	.	TGTGCCAGTAGTAAGGGACAGAACACCGGGGAGCTGTTTTTT	CASSKGQNTGELFF
TRBV10-1	.	TRBJ2-1	.	TGCGCCAGCAGTGTTTCGGGGGGCCAGCGTGAGCAGTTCTTC	CASSVSGGQREQFF